This TCR beta chain was recovered during a study of shared clonotypes between healthy human individuals. Whole-study context: Donors consisted of a couple of women and a few men between 18 and 49. Study-wide points: Estimated richness values were generally larger in naive subsets than in memory subsets. Sampling included only blood; tissue repertoires likely differ. Even with large depth, rarefaction showed that sorted-subset sequencing was incomplete.

Clones were sequenced by immunoSEQ multiplex PCR, and TCRdb holds only the in-frame ones, with some missing. The data contain more than 2 million clones, approximately 95% of them singletons. In regard to this clone: Its specificity is not known.

This CDR3 comprises 13 residues. V was clipped by 3 bases and J by 2 bases, with 5 bases between them. The germline V gene encodes CDR1 MDHEN and CDR2 SYDVKM. V is TRBV28 and J is TRBJ1-3; no clear D. This receptor was identified in a man aged 18 to 29 in good health. Sequencing input: naive CD4+ T cells sorted from blood. This sample's subset: CD45RA+ positively selected. CDR3 sequence reads: CASSFQAGNTIYF. For the CDR3, the DNA is TGTGCCAGCAGTTTTCAGGCTGGAAACACCATATATTTT.